Listed below are T cell receptor beta chains from one sample, sequenced in a study of memory CD4+ T cells and cytomegalovirus serostatus. The method was immunoSEQ multiplex PCR; TCRdb's version includes in-frame clones alone and lacks a portion of them. The repertoire holds approximately 44,000 clones, with approximately 82% as singletons. The sample consisted of memory CD4+ T cells from blood. Receptors were obtained from an adult in good health and CMV-seronegative. Both conserved end residues are trimmed from each CDR3. Fields, in order: V gene, CDR3 protein.

V gene: TRBV11-2; CDR3 protein: ASSPVYGYT
V gene: TRBV28; CDR3 protein: ASTYRQGGAGELF
V gene: TRBV5-6; CDR3 protein: ASSWTSLYNEQF
V gene: TRBV19; CDR3 protein: ASSPLHSNEQF
V gene: TRBV6-6; CDR3 protein: ASSGTGGPPSPLH
V gene: TRBV7-9; CDR3 protein: ASSLAGGNQPQH
V gene: TRBV28; CDR3 protein: ASSPDPHKKGYNSPLH
V gene: TRBV28; CDR3 protein: ASSLPRGYGYT
V gene: TRBV28; CDR3 protein: ASSFWSHGETQY
V gene: TRBV6-6; CDR3 protein: ASSSRTGEDEQY
V gene: TRBV6-1; CDR3 protein: ASSEDRGREETQY
V gene: TRBV2; CDR3 protein: ASSPLPGTGDEKLF
V gene: TRBV5-1; CDR3 protein: ASSLLAGLGTDTQY
V gene: TRBV11-2; CDR3 protein: ASSLWNEKLF
V gene: TRBV6-1; CDR3 protein: ASTPGTGVVEQY
V gene: TRBV18; CDR3 protein: ASSPQASGGAGGTDTQY
V gene: TRBV5-5; CDR3 protein: ASSSGGTGGNTIY
V gene: TRBV28; CDR3 protein: ASSFLESYGYT
V gene: TRBV6-1; CDR3 protein: ASSRQGLYEQY
V gene: TRBV5-1; CDR3 protein: ASVRGGSTDTQY
V gene: TRBV6-1; CDR3 protein: ASNGQENEKLF
V gene: TRBV5-1; CDR3 protein: ASSFLGISNEKLF
V gene: TRBV5-6; CDR3 protein: ASSSPRDSIVGEQY
V gene: TRBV19; CDR3 protein: ASSKATGGSPLH
V gene: TRBV2; CDR3 protein: ASSDWNEQF
V gene: TRBV5-4; CDR3 protein: ASSLRGSPYNSPLH
V gene: TRBV23-1; CDR3 protein: ASSQSGRSTQPQH
V gene: TRBV27; CDR3 protein: ASSPSVPLQETQY
V gene: TRBV9; CDR3 protein: ASSVESVPRGTQY
V gene: TRBV5-1; CDR3 protein: ASSPDRGNEKLF
V gene: TRBV15; CDR3 protein: ATSRWAAGSSYNEQF
V gene: TRBV5-1; CDR3 protein: ASSLAQPERDTQY
V gene: TRBV6-6; CDR3 protein: ASSLVGANQPQH
V gene: TRBV19; CDR3 protein: ASSWDREASGYT
V gene: TRBV11-1; CDR3 protein: ASSQSLPSGTGELF
V gene: TRBV7-6; CDR3 protein: ASSPSTGLTYGYT